This T cell receptor beta chain was profiled in a study of shared clonotypes between healthy human individuals. Note on this clone: What it binds is unknown.

Study-wide results and limits: A generally larger estimated richness was seen in naive subsets than in memory subsets.

Germline CDR1 reads LGHNA; CDR2 reads YNFKEQ. V was trimmed by 1 base and J by 6 bases, leaving 16 bases between them. This CDR3 has 15 residues. Only in-frame clones appear in the TCRdb table, and some are missing; sequencing was by immunoSEQ multiplex PCR. The top ten clones hold roughly 0.13% of a sample with 2 million to 2.5 million clones, approximately 94% of them seen once. The specimen sequenced was naive CD4+ T cells sorted from blood. Noted subset: CD45RA+ positively selected. This chain links TRBV4-2 with TRBJ2-7; D gene unclear. The sequence was collected from a man younger than 35 in good health. This CDR3 is CASSQGAERYGEQYF. As DNA, the CDR3 is TGTGCCAGCAGCCAAGGGGCAGAGAGGTACGGCGAGCAGTACTTC.